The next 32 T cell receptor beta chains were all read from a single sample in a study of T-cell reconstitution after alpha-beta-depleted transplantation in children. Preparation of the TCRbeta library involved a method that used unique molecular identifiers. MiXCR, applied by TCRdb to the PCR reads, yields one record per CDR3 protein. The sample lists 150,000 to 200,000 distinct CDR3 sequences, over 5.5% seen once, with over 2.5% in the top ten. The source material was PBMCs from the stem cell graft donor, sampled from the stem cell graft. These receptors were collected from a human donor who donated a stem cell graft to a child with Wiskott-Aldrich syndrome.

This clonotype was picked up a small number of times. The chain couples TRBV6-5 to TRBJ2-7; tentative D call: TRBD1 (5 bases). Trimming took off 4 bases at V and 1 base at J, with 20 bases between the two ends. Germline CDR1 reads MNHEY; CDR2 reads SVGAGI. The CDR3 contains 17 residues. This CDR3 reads CASSFIRQLTTSYEQYF. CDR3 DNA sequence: TGTGCCAGCAGTTTCATACGACAGCTGACAACTTCCTACGAGCAGTACTTC.

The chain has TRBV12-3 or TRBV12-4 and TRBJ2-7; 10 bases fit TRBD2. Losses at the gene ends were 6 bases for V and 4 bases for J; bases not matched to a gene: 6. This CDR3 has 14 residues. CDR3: CASSSGTSVYEQYF. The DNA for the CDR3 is TGTGCCAGCAGCTCCGGGACTAGCGTATACGAGCAGTACTTC.

The CDR3 region is CASSFESYPGTEAFF. The CDR3 DNA reads as TGTGCCAGCAGTTTCGAGTCTTACCCAGGCACTGAAGCTTTCTTT. The genes are TRBV27 and TRBJ1-1; no definite D call. The CDR3 contains 15 residues. Trimming removed 3 bases from V and 4 bases from J, with 15 bases in between. CDR1 is MNHEY and CDR2 is SMNVEV in the germline V gene (reference sequence).

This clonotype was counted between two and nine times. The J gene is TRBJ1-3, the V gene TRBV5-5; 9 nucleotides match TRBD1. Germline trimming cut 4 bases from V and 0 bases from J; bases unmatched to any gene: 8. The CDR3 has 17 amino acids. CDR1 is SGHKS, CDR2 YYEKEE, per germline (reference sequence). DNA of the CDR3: TGTGCCAGCAGCCTGGGACAGGGTCAAACCTCTGGAAACACCATATATTTT. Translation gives CASSLGQGQTSGNTIYF.

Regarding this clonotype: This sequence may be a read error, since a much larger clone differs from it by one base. In DNA form, the CDR3 reads TGTGCCAGCAGTCTGAGTTGGGCACTAGCGAACTACAATGAGCAGCTCTTC. This gives the protein CASSLSWALANYNEQLF. This chain connects TRBV27 to TRBJ2-1; 7 nucleotides agree with TRBD2. CDR1 and CDR2 (germline): MNHEY, SMNVEV (reference sequence). The CDR3 loop spans 17 amino acids.

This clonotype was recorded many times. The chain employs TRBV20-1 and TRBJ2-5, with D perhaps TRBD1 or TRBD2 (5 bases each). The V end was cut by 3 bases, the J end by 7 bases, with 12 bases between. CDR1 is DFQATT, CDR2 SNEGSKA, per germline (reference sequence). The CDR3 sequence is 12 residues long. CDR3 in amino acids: CSASVGDGTQYF. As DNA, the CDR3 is TGCAGTGCTAGCGTTGGGGACGGGACCCAGTACTTC.

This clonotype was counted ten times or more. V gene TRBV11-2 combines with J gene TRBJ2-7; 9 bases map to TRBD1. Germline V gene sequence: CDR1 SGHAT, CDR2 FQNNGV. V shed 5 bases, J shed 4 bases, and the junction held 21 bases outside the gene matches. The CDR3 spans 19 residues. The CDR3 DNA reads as TGTGCCAGCAGCCCCCGGGACAGGGAACGCCCCCTCAGGACTTACGAGCAGTACTTC. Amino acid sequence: CASSPRDRERPLRTYEQYF.

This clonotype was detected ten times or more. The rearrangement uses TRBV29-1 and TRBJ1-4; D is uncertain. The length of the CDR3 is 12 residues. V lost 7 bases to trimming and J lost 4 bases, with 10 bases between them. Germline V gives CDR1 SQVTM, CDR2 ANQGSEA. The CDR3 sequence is CSGMDGNEKLFF. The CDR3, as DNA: TGCAGCGGAATGGACGGTAATGAAAAACTGTTTTTT.

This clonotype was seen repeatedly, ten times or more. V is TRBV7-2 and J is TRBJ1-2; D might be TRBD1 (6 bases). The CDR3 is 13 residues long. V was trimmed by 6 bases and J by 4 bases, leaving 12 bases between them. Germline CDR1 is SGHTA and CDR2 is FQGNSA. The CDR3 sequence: CASSIGTSYGYTF. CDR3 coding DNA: TGTGCCAGCAGTATAGGGACAAGCTATGGCTACACCTTC.

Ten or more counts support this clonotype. The CDR3 DNA reads as TGTGCCAGCAGCGAACGGGACAGGGGGAGGATTAGTGGCTACACCTTC. As protein: CASSERDRGRISGYTF. The chain links TRBV25-1 to TRBJ1-2; TRBD1 aligns across 11 bases. V shed 6 bases, J shed 7 bases, and the junction held 13 bases outside the gene matches. Germline V gene lookup returns CDR1 MGHDK and CDR2 SYGVNS. This CDR3 is built from 16 residues.

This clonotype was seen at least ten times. CDR3 in DNA: TGTGCCAGCAGCCTTACTAGTTCCTACAATGAGCAGTTCTTC. Encoded protein: CASSLTSSYNEQFF. This chain links TRBV7-9 with TRBJ2-1; maybe TRBD2 (5 bases). This CDR3 is built from 14 residues. Deletions cut 5 bases from V and 1 base from J, with 9 bases between. Germline values: CDR1 SEHNR, CDR2 FQNEAQ (reference sequence).

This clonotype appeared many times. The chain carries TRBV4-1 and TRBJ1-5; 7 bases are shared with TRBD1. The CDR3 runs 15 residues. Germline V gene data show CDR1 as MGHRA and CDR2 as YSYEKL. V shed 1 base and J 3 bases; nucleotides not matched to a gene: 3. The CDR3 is CASSQGDSPNQPQHF. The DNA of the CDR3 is TGCGCCAGCAGCCAAGGGGACAGTCCCAATCAGCCCCAGCATTTT.

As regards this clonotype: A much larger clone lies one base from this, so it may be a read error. CDR3 region: CARRERSRGLTDTQYF. Written as DNA, the CDR3 is TGTGCCAGAAGGGAGAGGTCCAGGGGACTTACAGATACGCAGTATTTT. The chain links TRBV2 to TRBJ2-3, with D perhaps being TRBD1 or TRBD2 (6 bases each). This CDR3 contains 16 residues. V dropped 9 bases and J dropped 3 bases, with 22 bases sitting between them. Germline V lookup: CDR1 SNHLY, CDR2 FYNNEI.

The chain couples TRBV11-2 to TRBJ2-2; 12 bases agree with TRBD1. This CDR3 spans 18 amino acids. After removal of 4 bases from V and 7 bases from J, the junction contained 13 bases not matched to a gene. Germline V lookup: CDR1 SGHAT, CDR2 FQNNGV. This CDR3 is CASSSRDRGLGRHGELFF. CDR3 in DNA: TGTGCCAGCAGCTCAAGGGACAGGGGGCTGGGGCGCCACGGGGAGCTGTTTTTT.

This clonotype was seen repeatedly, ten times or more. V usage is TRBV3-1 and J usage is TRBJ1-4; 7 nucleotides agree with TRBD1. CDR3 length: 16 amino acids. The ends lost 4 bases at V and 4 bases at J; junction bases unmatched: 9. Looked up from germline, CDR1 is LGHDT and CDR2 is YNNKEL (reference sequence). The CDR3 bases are TGTGCCAGCAGCCTAGGGCGGGACAGCCATAATGAAAAACTGTTTTTT. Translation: CASSLGRDSHNEKLFF.

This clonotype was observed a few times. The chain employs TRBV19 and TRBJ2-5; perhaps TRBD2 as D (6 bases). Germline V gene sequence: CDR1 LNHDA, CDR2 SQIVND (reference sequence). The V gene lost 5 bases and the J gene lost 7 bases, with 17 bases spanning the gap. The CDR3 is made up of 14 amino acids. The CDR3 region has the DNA TGTGCCAGTAGTCCACAGGCATCAGCGGGGACCCAGTACTTC. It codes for CASSPQASAGTQYF.

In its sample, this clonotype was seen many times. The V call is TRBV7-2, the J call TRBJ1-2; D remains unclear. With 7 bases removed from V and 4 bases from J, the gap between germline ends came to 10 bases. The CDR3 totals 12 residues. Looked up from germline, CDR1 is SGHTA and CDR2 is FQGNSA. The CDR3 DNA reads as TGTGCCAGCACAGGACGTCTCTATGGCTACACCTTC. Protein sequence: CASTGRLYGYTF. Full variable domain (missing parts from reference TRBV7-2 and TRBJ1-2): GAGVSQSPSNKVTEKGKDVELRCDPISGHTALYWYRQSLGQGLEFLIYFQGNSAPDKSGLPSDRFSAERTGGSVSTLTIQRTQQEDSAVYLCASTGRLYGYTFGSGTRLTVV.

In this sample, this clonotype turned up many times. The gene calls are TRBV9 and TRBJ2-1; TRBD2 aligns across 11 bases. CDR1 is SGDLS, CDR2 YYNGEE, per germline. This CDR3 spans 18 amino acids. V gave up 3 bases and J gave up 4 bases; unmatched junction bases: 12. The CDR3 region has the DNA TGTGCCAGCAGCGAAGCCGGGACTAGCGGCCACGCTTACAATGAGCAGTTCTTC. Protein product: CASSEAGTSGHAYNEQFF.

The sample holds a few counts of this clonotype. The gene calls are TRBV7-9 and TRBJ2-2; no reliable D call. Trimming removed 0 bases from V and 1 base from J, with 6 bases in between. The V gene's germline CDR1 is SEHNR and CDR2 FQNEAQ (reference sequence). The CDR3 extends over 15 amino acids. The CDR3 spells CASSLARGNTGELFF. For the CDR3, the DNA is TGTGCCAGCAGCTTAGCGCGAGGGAACACCGGGGAGCTGTTTTTT.

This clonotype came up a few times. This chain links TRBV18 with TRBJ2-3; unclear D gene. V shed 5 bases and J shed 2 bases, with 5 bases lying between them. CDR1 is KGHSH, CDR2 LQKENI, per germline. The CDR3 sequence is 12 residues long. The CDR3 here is CASSMATDTQYF. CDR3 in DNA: TGTGCCAGCTCAATGGCCACAGATACGCAGTATTTT.

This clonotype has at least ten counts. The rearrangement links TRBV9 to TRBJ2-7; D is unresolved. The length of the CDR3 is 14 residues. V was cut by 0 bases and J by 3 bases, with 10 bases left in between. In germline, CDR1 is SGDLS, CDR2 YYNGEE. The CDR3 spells CASSVVPDGYEQYF. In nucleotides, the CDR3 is TGTGCCAGCAGCGTAGTACCCGACGGCTACGAGCAGTACTTC. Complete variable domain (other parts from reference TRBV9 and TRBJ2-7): DSGVTQTPKHLITATGQRVTLRCSPRSGDLSVYWYQQSLDQGLQFLIQYYNGEERAKGNILERFSAQQFPDLHSELNLSSLELGDSALYFCASSVVPDGYEQYFGPGTRLTVT.

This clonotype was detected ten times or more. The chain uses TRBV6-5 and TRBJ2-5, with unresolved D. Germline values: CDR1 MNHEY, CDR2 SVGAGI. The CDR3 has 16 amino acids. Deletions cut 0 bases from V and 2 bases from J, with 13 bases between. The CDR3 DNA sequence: TGTGCCAGCAGTTACTCCATCGGGTTAGGTCAAGAGACCCAGTACTTC. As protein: CASSYSIGLGQETQYF.

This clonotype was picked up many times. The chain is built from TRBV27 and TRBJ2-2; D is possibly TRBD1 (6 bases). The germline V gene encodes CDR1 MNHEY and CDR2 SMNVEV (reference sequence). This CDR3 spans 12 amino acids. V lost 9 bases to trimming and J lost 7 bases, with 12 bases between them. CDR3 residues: CASLGAGGELFF. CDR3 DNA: TGTGCCAGTTTGGGGGCGGGCGGGGAGCTGTTTTTT.

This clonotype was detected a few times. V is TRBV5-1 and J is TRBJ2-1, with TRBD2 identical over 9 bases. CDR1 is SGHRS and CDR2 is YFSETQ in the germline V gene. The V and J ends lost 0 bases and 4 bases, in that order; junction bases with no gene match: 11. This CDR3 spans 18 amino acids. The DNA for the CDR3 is TGCGCCAGCAGCTTGGGCCGTGCGGGGGGGCCGAGATACAATGAGCAGTTCTTC. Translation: CASSLGRAGGPRYNEQFF.

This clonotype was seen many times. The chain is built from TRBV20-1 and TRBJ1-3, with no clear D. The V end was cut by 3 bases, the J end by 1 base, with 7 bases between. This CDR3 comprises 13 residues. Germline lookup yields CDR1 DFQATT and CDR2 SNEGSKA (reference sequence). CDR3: CSASWGSGNTIYF. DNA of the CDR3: TGCAGTGCTAGTTGGGGATCTGGAAACACCATATATTTT.

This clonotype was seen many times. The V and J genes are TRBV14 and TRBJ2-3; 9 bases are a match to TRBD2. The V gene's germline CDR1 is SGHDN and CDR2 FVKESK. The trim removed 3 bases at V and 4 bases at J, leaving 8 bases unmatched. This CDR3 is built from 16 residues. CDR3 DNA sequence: TGTGCCAGCAGCCATCGAGGCGGGGGGGCCTCAGATACGCAGTATTTT. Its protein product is CASSHRGGGASDTQYF.

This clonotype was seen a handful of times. The CDR3 is CASSLDPSGNIQYF. The CDR3 DNA follows: TGTGCCAGCAGTTTAGATCCTAGCGGAAACATTCAGTACTTC. This chain joins TRBV12-3 or TRBV12-4 and TRBJ2-4; 7 bases fit TRBD2. With V trimmed by 1 base and J by 6 bases, 3 bases remained unmatched. The length of the CDR3 is 14 residues.

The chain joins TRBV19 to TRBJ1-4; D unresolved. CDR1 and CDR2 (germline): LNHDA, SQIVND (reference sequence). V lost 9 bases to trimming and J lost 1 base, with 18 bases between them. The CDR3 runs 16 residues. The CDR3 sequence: CASTRTEVGTNEKLFF. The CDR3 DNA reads TGTGCCAGCACTCGGACCGAGGTCGGAACTAATGAAAAACTGTTTTTT.

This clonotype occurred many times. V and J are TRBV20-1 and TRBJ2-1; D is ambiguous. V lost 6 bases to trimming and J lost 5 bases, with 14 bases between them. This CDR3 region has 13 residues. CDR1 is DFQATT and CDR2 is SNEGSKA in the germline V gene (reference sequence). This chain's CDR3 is CSATTESNNEQFF. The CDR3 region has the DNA TGCAGTGCCACTACCGAAAGCAACAATGAGCAGTTCTTC.

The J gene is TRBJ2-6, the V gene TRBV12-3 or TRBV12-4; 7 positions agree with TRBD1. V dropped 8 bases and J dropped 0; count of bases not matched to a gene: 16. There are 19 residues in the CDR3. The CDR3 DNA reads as TGTGCCAGCCAGGAGACAGGGCCCGCGGCAATCTCTGGGGCCAACGTCCTGACTTTC. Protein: CASQETGPAAISGANVLTF.

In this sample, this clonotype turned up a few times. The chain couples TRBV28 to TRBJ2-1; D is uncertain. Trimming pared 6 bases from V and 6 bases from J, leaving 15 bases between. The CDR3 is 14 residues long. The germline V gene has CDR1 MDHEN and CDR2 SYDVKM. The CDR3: CASSTLDQPNEQFF. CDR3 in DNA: TGTGCCAGCAGCACTTTGGACCAACCCAATGAGCAGTTCTTC.

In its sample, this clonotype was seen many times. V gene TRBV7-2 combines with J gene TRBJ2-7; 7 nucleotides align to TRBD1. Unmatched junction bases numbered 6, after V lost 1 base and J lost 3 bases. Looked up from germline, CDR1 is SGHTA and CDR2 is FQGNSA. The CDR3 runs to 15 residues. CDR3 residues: CASSLVGGANYEQYF. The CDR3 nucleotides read TGTGCCAGCAGCTTAGTAGGGGGCGCGAACTACGAGCAGTACTTC.